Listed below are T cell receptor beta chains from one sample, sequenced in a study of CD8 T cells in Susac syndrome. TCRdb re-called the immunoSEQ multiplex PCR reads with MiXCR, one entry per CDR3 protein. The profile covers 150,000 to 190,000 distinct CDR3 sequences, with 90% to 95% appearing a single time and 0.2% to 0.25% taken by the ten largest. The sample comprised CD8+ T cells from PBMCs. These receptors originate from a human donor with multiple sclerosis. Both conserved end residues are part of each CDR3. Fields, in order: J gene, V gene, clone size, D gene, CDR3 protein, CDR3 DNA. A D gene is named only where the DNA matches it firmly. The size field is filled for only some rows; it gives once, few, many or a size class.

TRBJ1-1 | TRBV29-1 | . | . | CSVAPVKTEAFF | TGCAGCGTTGCCCCGGTAAAAACTGAAGCTTTCTTT
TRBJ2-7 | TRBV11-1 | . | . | CASSLVQYYEQYF | TGTGCCAGCAGCTTAGTTCAGTACTACGAGCAGTACTTC
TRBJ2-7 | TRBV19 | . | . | CASKTAGTSYEQYF | TGTGCCTCCAAGACCGCGGGGACCTCCTACGAGCAGTACTTC
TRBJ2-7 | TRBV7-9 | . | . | CASSFGLRQAHHEQYF | TGTGCCAGCAGCTTCGGTTTAAGGCAGGCGCACCACGAGCAGTACTTC
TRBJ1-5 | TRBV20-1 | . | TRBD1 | CSARGLTGVDNQPQHF | TGCAGTGCTAGGGGGCTGACAGGGGTTGACAATCAGCCCCAGCATTTT
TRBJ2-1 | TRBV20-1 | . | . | CSARSPPGLWDEQFF | TGCAGTGCTAGATCCCCCCCAGGGCTATGGGATGAGCAGTTCTTC
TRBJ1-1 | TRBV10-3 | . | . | CAISAGTEAFF | TGTGCCATCTCCGCGGGCACTGAAGCTTTCTTT
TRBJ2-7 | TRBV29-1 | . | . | CSVVLGSSYEQYF | TGCAGCGTTGTCCTGGGAAGCTCCTACGAGCAGTACTTC
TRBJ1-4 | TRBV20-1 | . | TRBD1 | CSAIHDRVGEKLFF | TGCAGTGCTATACATGACAGGGTAGGCGAAAAACTGTTTTTT
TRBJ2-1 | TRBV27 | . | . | CASSLRETLYNEQFF | TGTGCCAGCAGTTTAAGGGAAACCTTATACAATGAGCAGTTCTTC
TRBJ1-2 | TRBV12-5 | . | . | CASGLTGNVYGYTF | TGTGCTAGTGGTTTGACGGGAAACGTCTATGGCTACACCTTC
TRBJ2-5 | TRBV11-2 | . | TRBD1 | CASSHDRVQETQYF | TGTGCCAGCAGCCATGACAGGGTGCAGGAGACCCAGTACTTC
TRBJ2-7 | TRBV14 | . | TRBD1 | CASSQGDRVQYF | TGTGCCAGCAGCCAAGGGGACAGGGTGCAGTACTTC
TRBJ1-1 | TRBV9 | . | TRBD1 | CASSAGGTEAFF | TGTGCCAGCAGTGCAGGGGGCACTGAAGCTTTCTTT
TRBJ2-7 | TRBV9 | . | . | CASSVSSNGVYEQYF | TGTGCCAGCAGCGTAAGTTCCAATGGGGTTTACGAGCAGTACTTC
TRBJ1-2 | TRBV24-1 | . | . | CATAQGQRDGYTF | TGTGCCACCGCCCAGGGGCAGAGAGATGGCTACACCTTC
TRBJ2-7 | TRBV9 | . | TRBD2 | CASSPSGGAVNEQYF | TGTGCCAGCAGCCCTAGCGGGGGGGCCGTTAACGAGCAGTACTTC
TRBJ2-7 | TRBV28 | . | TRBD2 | CASQRGRTYEQYF | TGTGCCAGCCAGCGGGGGCGCACCTACGAGCAGTACTTC
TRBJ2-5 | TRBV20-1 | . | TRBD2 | CSARIYGGIQETQYF | TGCAGTGCTAGAATCTACGGGGGGATCCAAGAGACCCAGTACTTC
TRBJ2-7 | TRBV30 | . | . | CAGGPTLLEQYF | TGTGCCGGGGGACCGACCCTCCTCGAGCAGTACTTC
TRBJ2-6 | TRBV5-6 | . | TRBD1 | CASSSGTGVSGANVLTF | TGTGCCAGCAGCTCCGGGACAGGGGTCTCTGGGGCCAACGTCCTGACTTTC
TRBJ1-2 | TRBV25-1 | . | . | CASSESGDGYTF | TGTGCCAGCAGTGAATCAGGGGATGGCTACACCTTC
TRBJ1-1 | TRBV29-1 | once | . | CSATWGEGEAFF | TGCAGCGCAACATGGGGGGAGGGTGAAGCTTTCTTT
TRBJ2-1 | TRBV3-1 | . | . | CASSQKGNEQFF | TGTGCCAGCAGCCAAAAGGGCAATGAGCAGTTCTTC
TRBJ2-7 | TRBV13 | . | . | CASSLGVGGYEQYF | TGTGCCAGCAGCTTAGGCGTGGGGGGCTACGAGCAGTACTTC
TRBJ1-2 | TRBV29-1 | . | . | CSVGRQGQGYTF | TGCAGCGTTGGGCGTCAGGGTCAGGGCTACACCTTC
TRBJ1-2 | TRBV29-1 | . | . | CSGITGNNYGYTF | TGCAGCGGAATAACAGGGAATAACTATGGCTACACCTTC
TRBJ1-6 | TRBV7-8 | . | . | CASSPAGSSYNSPLHF | TGTGCCAGCAGCCCGGCCGGGAGCTCCTATAATTCACCCCTCCACTTT
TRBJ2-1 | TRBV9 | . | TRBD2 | CASGGLARNEQFF | TGTGCCAGCGGAGGACTAGCCCGTAATGAGCAGTTCTTC
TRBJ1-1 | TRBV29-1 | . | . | CSVEGQLGSTEAFF | TGCAGCGTTGAAGGCCAGTTGGGGAGCACTGAAGCTTTCTTT
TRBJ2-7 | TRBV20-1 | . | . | CSARDRPKPVYEQYF | TGCAGTGCTAGAGATCGCCCAAAGCCCGTCTACGAGCAGTACTTC
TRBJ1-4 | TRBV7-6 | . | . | CASSEKRGTNEKLFF | TGTGCCAGCAGCGAAAAGAGGGGAACTAATGAAAAACTGTTTTTT
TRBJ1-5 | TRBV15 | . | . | CATSRATIKDQPQHF | TGTGCCACCAGCAGAGCCACGATTAAGGATCAGCCCCAGCATTTT
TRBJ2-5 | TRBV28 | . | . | CASKGHQSQETQYF | TGTGCCAGCAAAGGACATCAATCCCAAGAGACCCAGTACTTC
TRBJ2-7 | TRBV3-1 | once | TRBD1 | CASSPFRDRVEQYF | TGTGCCAGCAGTCCCTTCCGGGACAGGGTCGAGCAGTACTTC
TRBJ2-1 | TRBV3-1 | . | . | CASSQELGGSPYNEQFF | TGTGCCAGCAGCCAAGAGCTAGGGGGATCGCCCTACAATGAGCAGTTCTTC
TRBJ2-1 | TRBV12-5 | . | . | CASGLGHNEQFF | TGTGCTAGTGGTTTGGGCCATAATGAGCAGTTCTTC
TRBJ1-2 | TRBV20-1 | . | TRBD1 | CSARDSKNTNYGYTF | TGCAGTGCACGGGACAGCAAGAACACTAACTATGGCTACACCTTC